The source of this T cell receptor (gamma chain) is a study of Vδ1+ human thymocytes. Study-wide results and limits: Thymic TRG and TRD repertoires appeared highly polyclonal. Thymic delta-chain repertoires held roughly 18% Vdelta2 sequences and few Vdelta3, despite high sort purity. Unexpected Vdelta2 sequences could cause misinterpretation of bulk repertoire data.

Alphabeta T cells were depleted, then CD3+ Vdelta1+ Vdelta2- thymocytes were FACS-sorted. This CDR3 has 14 amino acids. Germline V lookup: CDR1 VENAVY, CDR2 YDSYNSRV. Sequences come from RNA converted to cDNA by reverse transcription. CDR3 amplicons came from multiplex PCR with pooled V-gene forward and constant-region reverse primers. TCRdb re-called the multiplex PCR reads through CATT. The top ten hold about 2% of the sample, which has 36,000 or so gamma-chain clones, 20% seen once. As regards this clone: Its antigen is not known. A read error may produce the germline difference seen at one junction end. This same CDR3 is encoded by further DNA sequences in the sample.

The chain joins TRGV8 to TRGJP2. The specimen was Vdelta1+ gamma-delta thymocytes from the thymus. Sample subset: FACS-sorted CD3+ TCRalphabeta- TCRVdelta1+ TCRVdelta2- thymocytes. The sequence came from a girl under three years old who had congenital heart surgery. The CDR3 reads CATWWNSSDWIKTF. The CDR3 DNA reads as TGCGCCACCTGGTGGAATAGTAGTGATTGGATCAAGACGTTT.